The 5 T cell receptor beta chains in this list originate from one sample, sequenced in a study of blood T cell repertoires in COVID-19. Here immunoSEQ multiplex PCR was the method, and the copy in TCRdb shows in-frame clones only, minus some. The sample lists more than 300,000 clones; approximately 90% were seen once. Sequencing used PBMCs or T cells enriched from blood (not recorded which). Every receptor here comes from a woman aged 40 to 50 who had been exposed to COVID-19.

In regard to this clone: The sample has other DNA sequences that encode this CDR3 too. V gene TRBV9 combines with J gene TRBJ2-5, with TRBD2 identical over 7 bases. The V and J ends lost 0 bases and 2 bases, in that order; junction bases with no gene match: 4. CDR1 is SGDLS and CDR2 is YYNGEE in the germline V gene. The CDR3 totals 15 residues. The DNA for the CDR3 is TGTGCCAGCAGCGTAGCGGCGGGAGTACAAGAGACCCAGTACTTC. Translated: CASSVAAGVQETQYF.

This chain connects TRBV5-1 to TRBJ1-4; tentative D call: TRBD1 (5 bases). Germline V gene lookup returns CDR1 SGHRS and CDR2 YFSETQ. V was clipped by 4 bases and J by 2 bases, with 18 bases between them. This CDR3 contains 17 residues. CDR3 coding DNA: TGCGCCAGCAGCCGGACGGCTTCGAAGGGGACTAATGAAAAACTGTTTTTT. Protein product: CASSRTASKGTNEKLFF.

This clone is a singleton in its sample. The rearrangement uses TRBV12-3 or TRBV12-4 and TRBJ1-2, with unresolved D. The CDR3 contains 12 residues. The CDR3 loop reads CAISFNTGGYTF. The DNA of the CDR3 is TGTGCGATCTCTTTTAATACGGGTGGCTACACCTTC.

V and J are TRBV7-9 and TRBJ2-1; 13 nucleotides match TRBD2. Germline values: CDR1 SEHNR, CDR2 FQNEAQ (reference sequence). The CDR3 contains 16 residues. J lost 12 bases, V lost 1 base, and 9 bases had no gene match. The CDR3 region is CASSLETSGRFFWQFF. The CDR3 region has the DNA TGTGCCAGCAGCTTAGAGACTAGCGGGAGGTTCTTTTGGCAGTTCTTC.

This chain connects TRBV3-1 (or the pseudogene TRBV3-2) to TRBJ1-6, with D perhaps TRBD1 (5 bases). The length of the CDR3 is 15 residues. Germline assignment: CDR1 LGHDT and CDR2 YNNKEL (reference sequence). Trimming left V 7 bases short and J 2 bases short, with 12 bases between. In DNA, the CDR3 is TGTGCCAGCACTCCAGGGAGGACCTATAATTCACCCCTCCACTTT. This gives the protein CASTPGRTYNSPLHF.